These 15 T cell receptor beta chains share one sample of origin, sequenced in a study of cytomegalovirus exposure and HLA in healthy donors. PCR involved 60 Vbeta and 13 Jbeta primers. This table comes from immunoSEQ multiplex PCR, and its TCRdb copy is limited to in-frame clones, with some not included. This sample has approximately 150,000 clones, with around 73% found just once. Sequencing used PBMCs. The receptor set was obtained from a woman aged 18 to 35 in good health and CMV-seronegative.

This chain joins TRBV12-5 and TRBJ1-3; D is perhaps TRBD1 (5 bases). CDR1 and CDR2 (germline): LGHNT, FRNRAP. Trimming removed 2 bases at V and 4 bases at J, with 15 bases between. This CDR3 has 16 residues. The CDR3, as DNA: TGTGCTAGTGGTTTGACCGACAGCACGCACGGAAACACCATATATTTT. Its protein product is CASGLTDSTHGNTIYF.

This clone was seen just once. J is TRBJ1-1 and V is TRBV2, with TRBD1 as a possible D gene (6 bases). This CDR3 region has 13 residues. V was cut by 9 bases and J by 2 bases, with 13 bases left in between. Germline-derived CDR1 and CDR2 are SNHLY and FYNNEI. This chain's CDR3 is CASQGQPNTEAFF. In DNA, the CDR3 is TGTGCCAGTCAAGGACAGCCAAACACTGAAGCTTTCTTT. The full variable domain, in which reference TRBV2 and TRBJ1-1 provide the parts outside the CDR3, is EPEVTQTPSHQVTQMGQEVILRCVPISNHLYFYWYRQILGQKVEFLVSFYNNEISEKSEIFDDQFSVERPDGSNFTLKIRSTKLEDSAMYFCASQGQPNTEAFFGQGTRLTVV.

CDR3 coding DNA: TGTGCCAGCAGTCCAGATCTAGGGAGCGACGAGCAGTACTTC. Translation gives CASSPDLGSDEQYF. The chain links TRBV11-2 to TRBJ2-7, with D possibly being TRBD2 (5 bases). Per germline, CDR1 SGHAT and CDR2 FQNNGV. Trimming took off 6 bases at V and 5 bases at J, with 17 bases between the two ends. The CDR3 runs 14 residues.

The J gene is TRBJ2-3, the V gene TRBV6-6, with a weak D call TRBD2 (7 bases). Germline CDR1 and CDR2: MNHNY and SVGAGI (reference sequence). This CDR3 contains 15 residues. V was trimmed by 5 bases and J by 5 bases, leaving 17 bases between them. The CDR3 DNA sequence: TGTGCCAGCAGTCTAGCGGAGAGGGGGGGAGATACGCAGTATTTT. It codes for CASSLAERGGDTQYF.

The CDR3 sequence: CASGRGERNTEAFF. The DNA for the CDR3 is TGTGCTAGTGGGCGGGGGGAGAGGAACACTGAAGCTTTCTTT. The chain joins TRBV12-5 to TRBJ1-1; D may be TRBD1 (5 bases). In germline, CDR1 is LGHNT, CDR2 FRNRAP. With 6 bases removed from V and 1 base from J, the gap between germline ends came to 12 bases. The CDR3 runs 14 residues.

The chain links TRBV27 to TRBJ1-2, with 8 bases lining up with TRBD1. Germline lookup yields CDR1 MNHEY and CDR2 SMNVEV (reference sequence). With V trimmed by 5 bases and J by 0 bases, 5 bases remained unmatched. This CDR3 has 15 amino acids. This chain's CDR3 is CASSKDREANYGYTF. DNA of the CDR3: TGTGCCAGCAGTAAGGACAGGGAAGCTAACTATGGCTACACCTTC.

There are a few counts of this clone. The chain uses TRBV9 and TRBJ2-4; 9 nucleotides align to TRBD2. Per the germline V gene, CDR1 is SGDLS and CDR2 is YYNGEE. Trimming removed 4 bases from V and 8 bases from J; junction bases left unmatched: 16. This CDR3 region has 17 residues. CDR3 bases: TGTGCCAGCAGCAAAGAGGGCGGGGGGGCGTTTAGGGACATTCAGTACTTC. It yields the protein CASSKEGGGAFRDIQYF.

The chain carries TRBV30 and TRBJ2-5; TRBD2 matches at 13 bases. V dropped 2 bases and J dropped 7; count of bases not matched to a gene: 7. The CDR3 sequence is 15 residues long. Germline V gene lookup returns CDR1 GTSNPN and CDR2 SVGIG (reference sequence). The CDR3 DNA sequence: TGTGCCTGGAGTCACGGACTAGCGGGAGTCGTGACCCAGTACTTC. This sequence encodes CAWSHGLAGVVTQYF.

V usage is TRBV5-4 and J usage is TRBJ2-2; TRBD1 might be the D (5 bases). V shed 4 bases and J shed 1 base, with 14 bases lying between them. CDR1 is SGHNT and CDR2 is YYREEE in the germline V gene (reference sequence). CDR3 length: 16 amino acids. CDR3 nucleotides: TGTGCCAGCAGCCCGGCCGTTACAGGGAACACCGGGGAGCTGTTTTTT. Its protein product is CASSPAVTGNTGELFF.

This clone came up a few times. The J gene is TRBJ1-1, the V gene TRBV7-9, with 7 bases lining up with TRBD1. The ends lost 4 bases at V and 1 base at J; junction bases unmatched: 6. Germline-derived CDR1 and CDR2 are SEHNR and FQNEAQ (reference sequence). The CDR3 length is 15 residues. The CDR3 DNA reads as TGTGCCAGCAGCTCATCGGAGGGGGCGAACACTGAAGCTTTCTTT. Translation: CASSSSEGANTEAFF.

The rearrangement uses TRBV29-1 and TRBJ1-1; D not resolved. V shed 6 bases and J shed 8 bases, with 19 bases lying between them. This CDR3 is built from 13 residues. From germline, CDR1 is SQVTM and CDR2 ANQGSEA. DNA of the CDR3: TGCAGCGTCACCACACGGGGAGGGTCGGAAGCTTTCTTT. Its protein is CSVTTRGGSEAFF.

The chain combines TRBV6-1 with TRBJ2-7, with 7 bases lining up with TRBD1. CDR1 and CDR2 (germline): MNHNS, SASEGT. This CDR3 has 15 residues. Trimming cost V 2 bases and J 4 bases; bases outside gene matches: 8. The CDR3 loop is CASSEQGVESYEQYV. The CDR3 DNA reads TGTGCCAGCAGTGAACAGGGGGTCGAAAGTTACGAGCAGTACGTC.

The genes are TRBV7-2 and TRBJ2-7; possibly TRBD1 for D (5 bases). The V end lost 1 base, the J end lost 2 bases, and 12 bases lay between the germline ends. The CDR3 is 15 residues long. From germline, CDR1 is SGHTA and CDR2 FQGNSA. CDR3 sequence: CASSLGDGQTYEQYF. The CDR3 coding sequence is TGTGCCAGCAGCTTAGGTGATGGACAAACCTACGAGCAGTACTTC. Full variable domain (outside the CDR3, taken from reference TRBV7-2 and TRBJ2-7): GAGVSQSPSNKVTEKGKDVELRCDPISGHTALYWYRQSLGQGLEFLIYFQGNSAPDKSGLPSDRFSAERTGGSVSTLTIQRTQQEDSAVYLCASSLGDGQTYEQYFGPGTRLTVT.

The CDR3 loop reads CASSFTDYGYTF. In DNA form, the CDR3 reads TGTGCCAGCAGCTTCACAGATTATGGCTACACCTTC. The chain couples TRBV6-6 to TRBJ1-2, with D uncertain. CDR1 and CDR2 (germline): MNHNY, SVGAGI (reference sequence). CDR3 length equals 12 residues. Trimming took off 6 bases at V and 5 bases at J, with 10 bases between the two ends.

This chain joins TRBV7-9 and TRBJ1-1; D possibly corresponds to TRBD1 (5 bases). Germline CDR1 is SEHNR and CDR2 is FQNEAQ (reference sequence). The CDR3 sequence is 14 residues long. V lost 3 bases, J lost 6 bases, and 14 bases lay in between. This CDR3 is CASSLQRTGPEAFF. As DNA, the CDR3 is TGTGCCAGCAGCTTGCAGAGAACAGGCCCTGAAGCTTTCTTT.